These 2 T cell receptor beta chains were sequenced from one sample in a study of regulatory T cells in long-lasting Graves disease. Combining iRepertoire HTBI primers with Arm-PCR of CDR3 regions, the authors built TCR beta libraries. MiXCR was run by TCRdb on the multiplex PCR reads, yielding one entry per CDR3 protein. The sample carries fewer than 400,000 distinct CDR3 sequences, about a sixth recorded once. Time point here: newly diagnosed GD, antithyroid drugs for less than 3 months. TCR sequences were obtained from RNA taken from PBMCs. The material was peripheral blood mononuclear cells (PBMCs), obtained at new diagnosis, from a patient treated with antithyroid drugs. The receptors stem from a female donor with Graves disease.

This clonotype was picked up many times. V gene TRBV4-2 combines with J gene TRBJ2-5, with 12 bases aligning to TRBD2. This CDR3 is built from 17 residues. Trimming at V came to 2 bases and at J to 4 bases, leaving 8 bases not matched to a gene. CDR1 and CDR2 (germline): LGHNA, YNFKEQ. CDR3 sequence reads: CASSQHSTSGSPETQYF. CDR3 nucleotide sequence: TGTGCCAGCAGCCAACACTCGACTAGCGGGAGCCCAGAGACCCAGTACTTC.

This clonotype was observed at least ten times. An end of the junction does not agree with germline; a read error may underlie this. The chain uses TRBV12-3 or TRBV12-4 and TRBJ2-7; D unresolved. This CDR3 has 14 residues. This chain's CDR3 is CASNLGRLAYEQYF. CDR3 bases: TGTGCCAGCAATTTAGGGCGGTTAGCCTACGAGCAGTACTTC.